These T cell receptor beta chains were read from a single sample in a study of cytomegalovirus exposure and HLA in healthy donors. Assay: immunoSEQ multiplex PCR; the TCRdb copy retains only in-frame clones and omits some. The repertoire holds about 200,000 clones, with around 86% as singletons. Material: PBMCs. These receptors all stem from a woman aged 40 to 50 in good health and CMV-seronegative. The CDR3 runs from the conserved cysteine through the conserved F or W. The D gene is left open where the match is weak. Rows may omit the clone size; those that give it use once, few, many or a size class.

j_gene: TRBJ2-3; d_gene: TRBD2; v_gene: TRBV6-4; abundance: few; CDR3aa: CASSETSGTDTQYF; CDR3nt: TGTGCCAGCAGTGAGACTAGCGGGACAGATACGCAGTATTTT
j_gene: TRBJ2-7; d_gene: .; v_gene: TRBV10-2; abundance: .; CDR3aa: CASSESHSSYEQYF; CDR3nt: TGCGCCAGCAGTGAGTCTCACAGTTCCTACGAGCAGTACTTC
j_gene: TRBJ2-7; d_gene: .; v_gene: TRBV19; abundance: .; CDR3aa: CASSRGRERDEQYF; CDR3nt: TGTGCCAGTAGTAGGGGGCGGGAGCGAGACGAGCAGTACTTC
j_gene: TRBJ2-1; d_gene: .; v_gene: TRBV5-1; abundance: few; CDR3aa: CASSLGVSPYNEQFF; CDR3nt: TGCGCCAGCAGCCTAGGGGTTTCGCCCTACAATGAGCAGTTCTTC
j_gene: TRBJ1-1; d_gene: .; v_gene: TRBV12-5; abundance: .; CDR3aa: CASGRTPNTEAFF; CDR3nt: TGTGCTAGTGGCCGTACACCGAACACTGAAGCTTTCTTT
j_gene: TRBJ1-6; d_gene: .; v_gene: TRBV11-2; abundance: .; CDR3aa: CASSLTGSPLHF; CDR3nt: TGTGCCAGCAGCTTAACAGGCTCACCCCTCCACTTT
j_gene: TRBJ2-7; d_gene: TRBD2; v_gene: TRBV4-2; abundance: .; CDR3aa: CASSPAAGGTYEQYF; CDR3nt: TGTGCCAGCAGCCCCGCAGCGGGAGGGACCTACGAGCAGTACTTC
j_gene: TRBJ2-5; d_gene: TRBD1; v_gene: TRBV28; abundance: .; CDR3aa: CASSLQGRGVRETQYF; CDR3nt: TGTGCCAGCAGTCTACAGGGGAGAGGGGTACGAGAGACCCAGTACTTC
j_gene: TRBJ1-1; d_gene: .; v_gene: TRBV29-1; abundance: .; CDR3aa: CSVTGLTMNTEAFF; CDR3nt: TGCAGCGTCACCGGACTCACTATGAACACTGAAGCTTTCTTT
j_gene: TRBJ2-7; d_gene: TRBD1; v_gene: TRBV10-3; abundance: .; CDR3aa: CAISDPGQGSYEQYF; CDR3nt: TGTGCCATCAGTGATCCGGGACAGGGGAGCTACGAGCAGTACTTC
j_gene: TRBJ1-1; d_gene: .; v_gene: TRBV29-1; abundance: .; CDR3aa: CSVEVFRADEAFF; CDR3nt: TGCAGCGTTGAAGTATTCAGGGCTGATGAAGCTTTCTTT
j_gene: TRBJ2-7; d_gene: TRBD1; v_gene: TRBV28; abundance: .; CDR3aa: CASRTSPHRGHIYEQYF; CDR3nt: TGTGCCAGCAGAACGTCCCCCCACAGGGGGCATATATACGAGCAGTACTTC
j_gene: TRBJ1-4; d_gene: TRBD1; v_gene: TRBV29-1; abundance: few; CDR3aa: CSVEGQGEKLFF; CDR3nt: TGCAGCGTGGAGGGACAGGGCGAAAAACTGTTTTTT
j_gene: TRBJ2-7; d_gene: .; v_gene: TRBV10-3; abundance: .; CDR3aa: CAISERESYEQYF; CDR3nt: TGTGCCATCAGTGAGCGGGAGAGCTACGAGCAGTACTTC
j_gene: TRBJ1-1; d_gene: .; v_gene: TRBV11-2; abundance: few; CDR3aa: CASSLSLGGDEAFF; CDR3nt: TGTGCCAGCAGCCTAAGCCTCGGAGGGGATGAAGCTTTCTTT